Listed here are 9 T cell receptor beta chains from one sample, sequenced in a study of blood T cell repertoires in COVID-19. Assay: immunoSEQ multiplex PCR; the TCRdb copy retains only in-frame clones and omits some. This table holds about 210,000 clones, 75% to 90% found once. The sample was PBMCs or T cells enriched from blood (not recorded which). The source is a man in his forties or fifties who had recovered from COVID-19.

The chain carries TRBV3-1 (or the pseudogene TRBV3-2) and TRBJ1-1; D remains ambiguous. The CDR3 has 15 residues. Germline loops: CDR1 LGHDT, CDR2 YNNKEL (reference sequence). Trimming cost V 4 bases and J 4 bases, with 16 bases left between them. The CDR3: CASSPHTAGGTEAFF. The DNA of the CDR3 is TGTGCCAGCAGCCCGCACACTGCCGGCGGCACTGAAGCTTTCTTT.

This clone was detected only once. The chain combines TRBV7-2 with TRBJ2-4, with TRBD1 matching over 9 bases. The ends lost 2 bases at V and 15 bases at J; junction bases unmatched: 11. The CDR3 runs to 14 residues. CDR1 SGHTA and CDR2 FQGNSA come from the germline V gene. The CDR3 sequence is CASSLRGGTGQRYF. The DNA for the CDR3 is TGTGCCAGCAGCTTAAGGGGCGGGACAGGGCAGCGGTACTTC. Filled out from reference TRBV7-2 and TRBJ2-4, the complete variable domain reads GAGVSQSPSNKVTEKGKDVELRCDPISGHTALYWYRQSLGQGLEFLIYFQGNSAPDKSGLPSDRFSAERTGGSVSTLTIQRTQQEDSAVYLCASSLRGGTGQRYFGAGTRLSVL.

The chain is built from TRBV30 and TRBJ1-1; 10 bases are shared with TRBD1. The ends lost 5 bases at V and 4 bases at J; junction bases unmatched: 1. The CDR3 totals 12 residues. Germline V gene sequence: CDR1 GTSNPN, CDR2 SVGIG (reference sequence). The chain's CDR3 is CAWGQGGTEAFF. The CDR3 DNA sequence: TGTGCCTGGGGACAGGGGGGCACTGAAGCTTTCTTT.

The chain recombines TRBV4-1 with TRBJ1-1, with 7 nucleotides matching TRBD1. The germline CDR1 and CDR2 sequences are MGHRA and YSYEKL. There are 13 residues in the CDR3. Germline trimming cut 2 bases from V and 3 bases from J; bases unmatched to any gene: 0. The CDR3 sequence: CASSQTGDTEAFF. The CDR3 nucleotides are TGCGCCAGCAGCCAAACAGGGGACACTGAAGCTTTCTTT.

This clone has just a few counts. The chain links TRBV7-9 to TRBJ2-7; 13 bases fit TRBD2. The CDR3 is 19 amino acids. Germline assignment: CDR1 SEHNR and CDR2 FQNEAQ (reference sequence). Germline trimming cut 6 bases from V and 4 bases from J; bases unmatched to any gene: 18. The CDR3: CASSPTSGRAPEVRYEQYF. The CDR3 DNA sequence: TGTGCCAGCAGTCCTACTAGCGGGAGGGCCCCGGAGGTACGGTACGAGCAGTACTTC.

The gene calls are TRBV2 and TRBJ1-1; D is unclear. Germline CDR1 and CDR2: SNHLY and FYNNEI. The CDR3 loop spans 11 amino acids. Between the trimmed V and J ends, which lost 6 bases and 3 bases, there was a span of 5 bases. The CDR3 loop reads CASRRDTEAFF. CDR3 bases: TGTGCCAGCAGACGGGACACTGAAGCTTTCTTT.

The genes are TRBV12-3 or TRBV12-4 and TRBJ2-3; TRBD2 matches 7 bases. The CDR3 is made up of 12 amino acids. After removal of 4 bases from V and 6 bases from J, the junction contained 1 base not matched to a gene. The CDR3 loop is CASSSRGDTQYF. The CDR3 nucleotides are TGTGCCAGCAGTTCGCGGGGGGATACGCAGTATTTT.

The V call is TRBV9, the J call TRBJ1-3, with a tentative D call TRBD1 (5 bases). V lost 0 bases to trimming and J lost 2 bases, with 9 bases between them. The CDR3 runs 15 residues. The V gene's germline CDR1 is SGDLS and CDR2 YYNGEE. CDR3 nucleotide sequence: TGTGCCAGCAGCGTAGAGGAGGGGACTGGAAACACCATATATTTT. This sequence encodes CASSVEEGTGNTIYF.

This chain uses TRBV10-3 with TRBJ1-1; 7 positions match TRBD1. This CDR3 has 13 amino acids. The V and J ends lost 10 bases and 1 base, in that order; junction bases with no gene match: 6. Germline V lookup: CDR1 ENHRY, CDR2 SYGVKD. CDR3 region: CATAGTENTEAFF. The CDR3 DNA reads TGTGCCACGGCGGGGACAGAGAACACTGAAGCTTTCTTT.